This T cell receptor (beta chain) is from a study of shared clonotypes between healthy human individuals. Here immunoSEQ multiplex PCR was the method, and the copy in TCRdb shows in-frame clones only, minus some. The profile shows 2 million to 2.5 million clones, about 90% of them singletons. Trimming removed 0 bases from V and 0 bases from J, with 8 bases in between. CDR1 is MNHNY and CDR2 is SVGAGI in the germline V gene (reference sequence). The CDR3 extends over 16 amino acids. The source material was naive CD4+ T cells from PBMCs. Noted subset: CD45RA+ positively selected. The V gene is TRBV6-6, the J gene TRBJ1-4; D is ambiguous. This clonotype was obtained from a man between 18 and 29 years old in good health. Some clones in this sample may be carry-over from other donors' samples. CDR3: CASSYSNSATNEKLFF. The CDR3 region has the DNA TGTGCCAGCAGTTACTCGAACAGTGCAACTAATGAAAAACTGTTTTTT.